This entry concerns a single T cell receptor (beta chain). Its antigen remains undetermined. No quality values exist for individual bases; no much larger clone is one base distant. The immunoSEQ Assay, a bias-controlled multiplex PCR, was used to amplify TCRbeta CDR3 regions from genomic DNA. In the original analysis: The number of nucleated cells in each sample was estimated by amplification of reference gene primers within the assay. To quantify the absolute abundance of each unique TCRbeta CDR3 rearrangement, sequence reads were collapsed and filtered. For each sample, productive Simpson clonality was calculated as the square root of Simpson's diversity index across productive rearrangements. What TCRdb holds here is the immuneACCESS table cut down to in-frame rearrangements. Part of the clones is not present; checked against another copy, under half of the missing clones reflect an unresolved V gene, and the others are unexplained. V, J and clone size reflect that table, while D and trimming were determined from the DNA. In all, the sample holds 200,000 to 250,000 clones, and over 60% of those were seen once. The leading ten clones occupy around 5.8% of the sample.

The data were taken from a study of blood T cell repertoires in COVID-19 (dated by TCRdb to 2018 to 2020). Concerning the study at large: Samples covering the acute and convalescent phases of COVID-19 were provided by collaborators in the United States, Italy and Spain. The material from the prospective study consisted of cDNA or gDNA derived from T cells, B-cell-depleted T cells, or PBMCs. The dataset comprised deeply sampled blood TCRbeta repertoires from subjects exposed to, actively infected with, or recovered from COVID-19. The repertoires were released in a freely available public database meant as a resource for research on the immune response to SARS-CoV-2. Samples came from the ongoing ImmuneRACE study (first 160 participants) plus 1,254 subjects from 6 global collaborators. Nearly every sample came with metadata listing a de-identified subject ID, COVID-19 status, age in years and sex. Where available, HLA class I and class II types were obtained from metadata supplied by the sample provider rather than from assay-based typing. Study-wide findings and limitations: Clinical and demographic metadata were provided uncurated, with the amount varying by source and participant.

According to the germline V gene, CDR1 reads MNHEY and CDR2 reads SVGAGI. The junction shows trimming of 10 bases on V and 5 bases on J, plus 14 bases between the germline ends. Its CDR3 holds 13 amino acids, cysteine through phenylalanine. Only CDR3 DNA remains: 39 bases, in frame from the first base. Collaborating institutions collected whole blood in K2EDTA tubes following their own protocols. For TCRbeta analysis, collaborators shipped samples in one of three forms: frozen whole blood, isolated PBMCs, or DNA extracted from either of those sample types. The sample consisted of peripheral blood. This clonotype was obtained from a woman in her sixties or seventies with acute or convalescent COVID-19. The chain uses TRBV6-5 and TRBJ1-4; the D gene is perhaps TRBD1, from 5 matching bases. The DNA sequence follows: TGTGCCACTAGGACACTTTTAAATGAAAAACTGTTTTTT. The resulting protein is CATRTLLNEKLFF.